The clone carrying this T cell receptor (beta chain) appeared a single time. This sample was included in a study of blood T cell repertoires in COVID-19. Study summary: Material from acute and convalescent COVID-19 was sourced from the United States, Italy and Spain.

CDR1 and CDR2 (germline): ENHRY, SYGVKD. This CDR3 spans 15 amino acids. The V and J ends lost 6 bases and 9 bases respectively, with 18 bases between them. Repertoires were generated with immunoSEQ multiplex PCR, while TCRdb's copy carries only in-frame clones and drops some. The data hold some 150,000 clones, with roughly 84% observed a single time. This chain connects TRBV10-3 to TRBJ1-6; D gene ambiguous. The TCR was taken from a woman between 45 and 65 years old with acute or convalescent COVID-19. The material sequenced was peripheral blood. In DNA form, the CDR3 reads TGTGCCATCAGGGCGGACGAGGGATCGGGTTCACCCCTCCACTTT. Protein: CAIRADEGSGSPLHF.